This T cell receptor (beta chain) was sequenced for a study of T cell responses to AZD1222 COVID-19 vaccine. General study results and limits: Reportedly, nearly half of unique spike TCRs recognized epitopes outside B.1.351/B.1.1.7 mutations.

Sequenced by immunoSEQ multiplex PCR; TCRdb stores in-frame clones only, minus some. Of around 150,000 clones in the sample, around 90% were seen once. A word on this clone: No antigen is known for it.

This specimen consisted of peripheral blood, obtained 28 days after the second AZD1222 dose. This sequence was found in an adult who received the AZD1222 COVID-19 vaccine.

CDR3 nucleotide sequence: TGCGCCAGCAGCTTGGCTCCCGGACCACGAACTGAAGCTTTCTTT. This sequence encodes CASSLAPGPRTEAFF. This chain joins TRBV5-1 and TRBJ1-1; no reliable D call. This CDR3 comprises 15 residues. Between the trimmed V and J ends, which lost 0 bases and 5 bases, there was a span of 14 bases. Per the germline V gene, CDR1 is SGHRS and CDR2 is YFSETQ.